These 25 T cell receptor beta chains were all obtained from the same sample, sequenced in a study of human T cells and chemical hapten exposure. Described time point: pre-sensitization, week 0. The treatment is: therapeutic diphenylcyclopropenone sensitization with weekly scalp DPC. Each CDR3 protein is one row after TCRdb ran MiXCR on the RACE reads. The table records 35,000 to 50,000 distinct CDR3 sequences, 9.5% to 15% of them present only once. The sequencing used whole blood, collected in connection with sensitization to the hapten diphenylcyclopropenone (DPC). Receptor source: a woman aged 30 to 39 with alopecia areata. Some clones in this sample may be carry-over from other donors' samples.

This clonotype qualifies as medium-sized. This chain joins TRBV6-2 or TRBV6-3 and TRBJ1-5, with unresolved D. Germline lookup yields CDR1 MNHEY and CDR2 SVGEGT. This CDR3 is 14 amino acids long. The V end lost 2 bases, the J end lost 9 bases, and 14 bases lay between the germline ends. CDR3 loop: CASSYEAGLRPQHF. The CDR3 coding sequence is TGTGCCAGCAGTTACGAGGCAGGCCTGCGGCCCCAGCATTTT.

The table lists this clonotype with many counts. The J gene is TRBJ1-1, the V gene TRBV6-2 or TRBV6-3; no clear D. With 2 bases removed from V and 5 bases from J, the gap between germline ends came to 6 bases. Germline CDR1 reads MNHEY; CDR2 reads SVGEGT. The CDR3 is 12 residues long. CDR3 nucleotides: TGTGCCAGCAGTTACCCCCCTACTGAAGCTTTCTTT. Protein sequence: CASSYPPTEAFF.

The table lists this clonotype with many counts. CDR3: CASSVNPGTSDTDTQYF. Here the CDR3 DNA reads TGTGCCAGCAGCGTAAATCCCGGGACTAGCGACACAGATACGCAGTATTTT. This chain joins TRBV9 and TRBJ2-3; TRBD2 agrees at 10 bases. The CDR3 sequence is 17 residues long. Losses at the gene ends were 1 base for V and 2 bases for J; bases not matched to a gene: 7. The germline V gene encodes CDR1 SGDLS and CDR2 YYNGEE.

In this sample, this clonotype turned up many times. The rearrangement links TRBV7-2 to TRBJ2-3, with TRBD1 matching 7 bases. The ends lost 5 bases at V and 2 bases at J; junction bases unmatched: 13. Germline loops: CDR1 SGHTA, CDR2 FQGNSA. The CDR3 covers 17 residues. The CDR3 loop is CASSLYNRGINTDTQYF. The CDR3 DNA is TGTGCCAGCAGCCTATACAACAGGGGAATAAACACAGATACGCAGTATTTT.

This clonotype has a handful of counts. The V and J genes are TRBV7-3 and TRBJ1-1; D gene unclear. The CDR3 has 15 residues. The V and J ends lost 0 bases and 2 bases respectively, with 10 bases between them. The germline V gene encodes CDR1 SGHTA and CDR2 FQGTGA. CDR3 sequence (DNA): TGTGCCAGCAGCTTAACGCTCCAGGTTAACACTGAAGCTTTCTTT. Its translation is CASSLTLQVNTEAFF.

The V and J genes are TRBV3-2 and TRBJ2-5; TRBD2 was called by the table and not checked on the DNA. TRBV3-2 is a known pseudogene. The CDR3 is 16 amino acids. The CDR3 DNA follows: TGTGCCAGCAGCCAAGAATGGACTAGCGGACAAGAGACCCAGTACTTC. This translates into CASSQEWTSGQETQYF.

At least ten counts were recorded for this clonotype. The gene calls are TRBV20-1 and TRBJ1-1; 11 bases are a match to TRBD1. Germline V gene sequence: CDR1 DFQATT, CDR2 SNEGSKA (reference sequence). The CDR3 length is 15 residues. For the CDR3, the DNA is TGCAGACCCTGGACAGGGGGCGCCTCAGGGACTGAAGCTTTCTTT. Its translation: CRPWTGGASGTEAFF.

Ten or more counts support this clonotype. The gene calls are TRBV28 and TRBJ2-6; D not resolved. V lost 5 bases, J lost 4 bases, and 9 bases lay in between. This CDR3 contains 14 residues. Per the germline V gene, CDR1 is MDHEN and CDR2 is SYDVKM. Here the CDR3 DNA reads TGTGCCAGCAGTCCAGCGACCGGGGCCAACGTCCTGACTTTC. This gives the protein CASSPATGANVLTF.

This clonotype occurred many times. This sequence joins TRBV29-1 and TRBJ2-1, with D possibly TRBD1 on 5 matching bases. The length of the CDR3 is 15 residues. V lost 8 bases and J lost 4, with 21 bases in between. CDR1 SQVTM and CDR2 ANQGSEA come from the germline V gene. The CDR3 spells CSMSLITDNYNEQFF. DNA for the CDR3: TGCAGCATGTCCCTAATCACGGACAATTACAATGAGCAGTTCTTC.

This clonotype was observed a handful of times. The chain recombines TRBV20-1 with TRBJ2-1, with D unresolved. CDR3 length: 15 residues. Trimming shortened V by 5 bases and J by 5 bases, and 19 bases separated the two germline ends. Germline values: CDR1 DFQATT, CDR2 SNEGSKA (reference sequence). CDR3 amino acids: CSAPPGSSLDNEQFF. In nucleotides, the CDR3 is TGCAGTGCTCCCCCCGGGTCGTCCCTGGACAATGAGCAGTTCTTC.

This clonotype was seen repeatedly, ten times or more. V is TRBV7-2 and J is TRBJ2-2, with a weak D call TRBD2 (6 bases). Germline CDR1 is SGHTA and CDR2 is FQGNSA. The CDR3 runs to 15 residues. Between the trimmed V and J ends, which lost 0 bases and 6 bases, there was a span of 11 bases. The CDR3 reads CASSLALGEAGELFF. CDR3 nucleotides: TGTGCCAGCAGCTTAGCTCTAGGGGAGGCCGGGGAGCTGTTTTTT.

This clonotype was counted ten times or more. DNA for the CDR3: TGCGCCAGCAGCTTTGACGGGAGGAGTCGAGAGACCCAGTACTTC. It specifies CASSFDGRSRETQYF. The chain couples TRBV5-1 to TRBJ2-5, with 7 nucleotides matching TRBD2. From germline, CDR1 is SGHRS and CDR2 YFSETQ. This CDR3 has 15 residues. With V trimmed by 2 bases and J by 4 bases, 8 bases remained unmatched. Complete variable domain (other parts from reference TRBV5-1 and TRBJ2-5): KAGVTQTPRYLIKTRGQQVTLSCSPISGHRSVSWYQQTPGQGLQFLFEYFSETQRNKGNFPGRFSGRQFSNSRSEMNVSTLELGDSALYLCASSFDGRSRETQYFGPGTRLLVL.

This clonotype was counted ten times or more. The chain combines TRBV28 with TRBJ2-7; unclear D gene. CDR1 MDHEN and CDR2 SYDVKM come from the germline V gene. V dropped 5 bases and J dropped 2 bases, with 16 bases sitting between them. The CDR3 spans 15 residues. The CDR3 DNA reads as TGTGCCAGCAGTCAACACAGTGGTGGGGCCTACGAGCAGTACTTC. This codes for CASSQHSGGAYEQYF. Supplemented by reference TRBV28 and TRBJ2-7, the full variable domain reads DVKVTQSSRYLVKRTGEKVFLECVQDMDHENMFWYRQDPGLGLRLIYFSYDVKMKEKGDIPEGYSVSREKKERFSLILESASTNQTSMYLCASSQHSGGAYEQYFGPGTRLTVT.

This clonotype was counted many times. CDR3 residues: CASSPGGAGVYNEQFF. The CDR3 DNA sequence: TGTGCCAGCAGCCCAGGGGGAGCGGGGGTATACAATGAGCAGTTCTTC. The chain is built from TRBV11-3 and TRBJ2-1, with a weak D call TRBD2 (8 bases). V was cut by 5 bases and J by 4 bases, with 18 bases left in between. The CDR3 has 16 amino acids. In germline, CDR1 is SGHNT, CDR2 YENEEA.

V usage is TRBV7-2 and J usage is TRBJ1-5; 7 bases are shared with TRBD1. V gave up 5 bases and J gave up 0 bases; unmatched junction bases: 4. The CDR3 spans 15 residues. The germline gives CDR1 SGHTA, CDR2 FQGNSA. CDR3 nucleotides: TGTGCCAGCAGCCCGGACAGGCCTAGCAATCAGCCCCAGCATTTT. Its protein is CASSPDRPSNQPQHF.

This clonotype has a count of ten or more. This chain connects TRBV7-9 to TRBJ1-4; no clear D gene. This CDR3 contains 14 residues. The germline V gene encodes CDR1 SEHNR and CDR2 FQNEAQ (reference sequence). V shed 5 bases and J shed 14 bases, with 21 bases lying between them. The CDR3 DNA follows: TGTGCCAGCAGCCCTGATGACTCGTGGATGGGTCTGTTTTTT. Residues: CASSPDDSWMGLFF.

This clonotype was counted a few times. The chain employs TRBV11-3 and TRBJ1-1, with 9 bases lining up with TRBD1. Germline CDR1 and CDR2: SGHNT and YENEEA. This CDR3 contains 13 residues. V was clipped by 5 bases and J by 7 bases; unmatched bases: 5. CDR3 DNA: TGTGCCAGCAGCCCAGGACAGGGGCTTGAAGCTTTCTTT. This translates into CASSPGQGLEAFF.

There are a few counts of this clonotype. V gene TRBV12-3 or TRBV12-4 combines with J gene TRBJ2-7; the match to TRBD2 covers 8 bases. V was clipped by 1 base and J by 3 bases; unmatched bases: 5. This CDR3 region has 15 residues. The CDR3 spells CASSLEGGTSYEQYF. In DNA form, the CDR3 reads TGTGCCAGCAGTTTAGAGGGCGGGACTAGCTACGAGCAGTACTTC.

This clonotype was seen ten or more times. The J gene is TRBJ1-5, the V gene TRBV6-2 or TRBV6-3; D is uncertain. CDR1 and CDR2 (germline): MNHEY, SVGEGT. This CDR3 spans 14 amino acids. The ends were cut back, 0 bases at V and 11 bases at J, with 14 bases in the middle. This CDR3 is CASSYSTLVRTQHF. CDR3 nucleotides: TGTGCCAGCAGTTACTCCACTTTAGTCAGGACCCAGCATTTT.

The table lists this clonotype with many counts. CDR3 protein: CASSLFGTGAGANVLTF. The CDR3, as DNA: TGTGCCAGCAGCTTATTTGGGACTGGGGCTGGGGCCAACGTCCTGACTTTC. This chain links TRBV11-1 with TRBJ2-6; a weak D match, TRBD2 (6 bases). V shed 2 bases and J shed 2 bases, with 13 bases lying between them. Germline values: CDR1 SGHAT, CDR2 FQDESV (reference sequence). This CDR3 is 17 amino acids long. The complete variable domain, with remaining parts taken from reference TRBV11-1 and TRBJ2-6, reads EAEVAQSPRYKITEKSQAVAFWCDPISGHATLYWYRQILGQGPELLVQFQDESVVDDSQLPKDRFSAERLKGVDSTLKIQPAELGDSAMYLCASSLFGTGAGANVLTFGAGSRLTVL.

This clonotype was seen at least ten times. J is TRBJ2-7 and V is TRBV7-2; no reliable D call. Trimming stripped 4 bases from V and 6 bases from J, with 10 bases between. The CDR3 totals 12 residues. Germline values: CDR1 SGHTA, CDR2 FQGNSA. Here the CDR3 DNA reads TGTGCCAGCAGCTCGTGGTACAGCGAGCAGTACTTC. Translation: CASSSWYSEQYF.

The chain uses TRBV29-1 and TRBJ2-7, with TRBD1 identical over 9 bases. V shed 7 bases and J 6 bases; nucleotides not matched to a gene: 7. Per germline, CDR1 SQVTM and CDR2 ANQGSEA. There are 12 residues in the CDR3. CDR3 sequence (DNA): TGCAGCGCGATGACAGGGGGACGCGAGCAGTACTTC. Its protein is CSAMTGGREQYF.

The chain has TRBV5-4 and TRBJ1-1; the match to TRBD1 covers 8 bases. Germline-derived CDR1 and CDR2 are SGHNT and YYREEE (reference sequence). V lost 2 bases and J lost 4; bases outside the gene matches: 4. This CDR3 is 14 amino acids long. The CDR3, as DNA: TGTGCCAGCAGCTTTGACAGGGGATCCACTGAAGCTTTCTTT. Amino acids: CASSFDRGSTEAFF.

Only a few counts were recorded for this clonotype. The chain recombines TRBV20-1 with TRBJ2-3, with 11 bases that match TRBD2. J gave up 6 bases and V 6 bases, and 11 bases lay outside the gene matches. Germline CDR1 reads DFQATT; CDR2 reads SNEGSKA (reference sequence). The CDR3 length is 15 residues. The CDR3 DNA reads TGCAGTGCCCCAAGGCTTAGCGGGAGGGCCGATACGCAGTATTTT. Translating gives CSAPRLSGRADTQYF.

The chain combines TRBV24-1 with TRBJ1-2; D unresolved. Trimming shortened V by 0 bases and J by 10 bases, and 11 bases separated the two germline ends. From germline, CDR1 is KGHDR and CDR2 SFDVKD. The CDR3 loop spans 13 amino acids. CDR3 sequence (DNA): TGTGCCACCAGTGATTTGGGCGAGGGTATCTACACCTTC. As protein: CATSDLGEGIYTF.